The source of this T cell receptor beta chain is a study of graft-versus-host responses after intestinal transplantation. Trimming took 4 bases from V and 1 from J, leaving 5 bases between them. The length of the CDR3 is 12 residues. CDR1 and CDR2 (germline): MDHEN, SYDVKM. Clones were read by immunoSEQ multiplex PCR, and TCRdb kept only the in-frame ones, dropping some. The table records about 93,000 clones, roughly 93% of them present only once. As concerns this clone: Its matching antigen is unknown.

The sample consisted of unstimulated CD8+ T cells sorted from spleen or lymph node cells, taken before intestinal transplant. This TCR came from a human donor who received an intestinal transplant. The V and J genes are TRBV28 and TRBJ2-7; D gene ambiguous. The CDR3 DNA is TGTGCCAGCAGTTCGGTTTCCTACGAGCAGTACTTC. It specifies CASSSVSYEQYF.